This T cell receptor (beta chain) came from a study of T cells in women clearing cervical HPV infection (dated 2018 in TCRdb). The study in broad terms: Cases were 20 to 25 women with histologically confirmed HPV16-related CIN3 or worse, including a couple of invasive cancers. The 20 to 25 controls were women who cleared a single incident HPV16 infection within 12 months without developing precancer or cancer. Case blood was taken at the visit when the lesion was first identified, whereas control blood was taken when infection was no longer detected. Among cases, blood sampling came a median of roughly 140 days after lesion detection, with an interquartile range of about 90 to 220 days. Since HLA typing was available for only a few women, HLA type could not be ruled out as a confounder. Nested within Costa Rica's Guanacaste HPV Natural History Study, an exploratory proof-of-principle case-control study compared TCR repertoires across cervical HPV16 outcomes. Cases and controls were matched on age within five years and on year of sample collection. A median age of almost 35 years was observed in cases versus under 40 in controls, and no significant differences in baseline characteristics were found. The parent cohort enrolled 10,049 women aged 18 or older in Guanacaste, Costa Rica, during about 1992 to 1994 and followed them for about 7 years. Quality controls consisted of five blinded duplicates per group, for a total of around 60 samples made up of 50 or so participants and about ten replicates.

Paper-wide results and their limitations: The cross-sectional design could not show whether the associations came before the infection or were a result of it, and neither effector/memory subsets nor HPV-specific T cells were isolated. Random forest classifiers that combined richness and V gene abundances separated cases from controls with an estimated AUC of about 0.8. Because T-cell numbers per sample were unknown, differences in richness could reflect varying T-cell content rather than repertoire biology. TCR repertoire richness was significantly higher in CIN3+ cases than in controls across sequencing depths, while evenness did not differ. Cases had lower TRBV6-7 relative abundance than controls (approximately 0.11% versus 0.16%; Bonferroni P = 0.0008).

A remark on this clone: The target of this receptor is not known. The missing CDR3 end, 3 residues past where the read stops, is filled in from the germline J gene.

Every participant had a single incident cervical HPV16 infection, and women with prevalent HPV16 infections were excluded. Cervical HPV DNA was detected by MY09/MY11 PCR and genotyped by dot-blot hybridization. About 14 mL of heparinized blood was centrifuged, after which the buffy coat was aliquoted, frozen at -30 degrees C, and then stored at -80 degrees C. Genomic DNA was extracted from buffy coat specimens using QIAGEN kits. TCR beta CDR3 regions were amplified by multiplex PCR using the immunoSEQ assay from an average of approximately 1,200 ng genomic DNA per sample. The assay corrected primer bias using a complete synthetic TCR repertoire to establish an amplification baseline. The amplicons were sequenced on the Illumina platform. The study's own analysis went as follows. Sequences were error-corrected by clustering with frequency ratios and a modified nearest-neighbor algorithm, then analyzed in the immunoSEQ Analyzer with IMGT gene definitions. At each rarefaction depth, TCR richness and evenness were averaged over 20 rarefaction repeats, and samples with fewer sequences than the depth were excluded. V, D and J gene relative abundances were compared between groups with Wilcoxon rank sum tests, applying FDR correction. An intraclass correlation of around 96% for TCR richness and an average of about 82% across approximately 63 gene segments were obtained from the blinded duplicates. The table was pulled from immuneACCESS by TCRdb, which kept in-frame rearrangements only. Such tables lose some clones; where checked, under half of the loss comes from unresolved V genes, and the rest has no known cause. The D gene and trimming were derived from the DNA, and the V and J assignments and clone size from that table. The table for this sample shows tens of thousands of clones. About 6.3% of the sample goes to the ten largest clones.

The CDR3 goes from the cysteine to the phenylalanine over 14 residues. Shown are 33 bases from within the CDR3, in frame from base 1. CDR1 and CDR2 are drawn from the germline V gene (reference sequence): SGHNT, YYREEE. Trimming accounts for 0 bases at V and 2 bases at J, while the number of junction bases matched to no gene is 2. This receptor chain uses TRBV5-4 and TRBJ2-7, with 7 bases matching TRBD2. This TCR came from a woman between 18 and 70 years old with a cervical HPV16 infection that either progressed to CIN3+ or cleared (not recorded which). The sample was blood buffy coat. The CDR3 protein: CASSLGGGPYEQYF. CDR3 DNA (partial): TGTGCCAGCAGCTTGGGGGGGGGTCCCTACGAG. Here the CDR3 is joined to the reference TRBV5-4 and TRBJ2-7 genes, and the full variable domain is: ETGVTQSPTHLIKTRGQQVTLRCSSQSGHNTVSWYQQALGQGPQFIFQYYREEENGRGNFPPRFSGLQFPNYSSELNVNALELDDSALYLCASSLGGGPYEQYFGPGTRLTVT.